The 27 T cell receptor beta chains presented below share a single source sample, sequenced in a study of cytomegalovirus exposure and HLA in healthy donors. PCR amplification relied on 60 Vbeta primers (plus 13 Jbeta primers). Sequencing used immunoSEQ multiplex PCR; TCRdb keeps in-frame clones, though not all of them. The sample consists of 200,000 to 250,000 clones, about 80% of them appearing once. Sequencing was carried out using PBMCs. Receptors originate from a woman between 40 and 50 years old in good health and CMV-seronegative.

The rearrangement links TRBV4-3 to TRBJ1-6; D unresolved. Germline loops: CDR1 LGHNA, CDR2 YSLEER. Trimming took off 0 bases at V and 0 bases at J, with 9 bases between the two ends. CDR3 length: 17 residues. CDR3 in DNA: TGCGCCAGCAGCCAAGATTTAGAAGACTCCTATAATTCACCCCTCCACTTT. Translating it yields CASSQDLEDSYNSPLHF.

As regards this clone: The sample has other DNA sequences that encode this CDR3 too. The genes are TRBV5-6 and TRBJ2-2, with unresolved D. The CDR3 spans 12 residues. Trimming left V 4 bases short and J 5 bases short, with 6 bases between. The V gene's germline CDR1 is SGHDT and CDR2 YYEEEE. CDR3: CASSLLTGELFF. CDR3 sequence (DNA): TGTGCCAGCAGCCTTCTGACCGGGGAGCTGTTTTTT.

This rearrangement joins TRBV30 to TRBJ2-6, with 7 nucleotides matching TRBD1. The V gene end was trimmed by 3 bases and the J gene end by 0 bases; junction bases not matched to a gene: 11. This CDR3 is built from 18 residues. Per the germline V gene, CDR1 is GTSNPN and CDR2 is SVGIG (reference sequence). The CDR3 DNA reads as TGTGCCTGGAGGACTCCGGGACAGTTCTTCTCTGGGGCCAACGTCCTGACTTTC. Amino acids: CAWRTPGQFFSGANVLTF.

This rearrangement joins TRBV5-4 to TRBJ1-3; 10 bases are a match to TRBD1. The J segment lost 7 bases and the V segment lost 2 bases, leaving 6 bases of the junction unmatched. Per germline, CDR1 SGHNT and CDR2 YYREEE (reference sequence). The CDR3 totals 15 residues. The CDR3 sequence: CASSFTGQGSNTIYF. CDR3 in DNA: TGTGCCAGCAGCTTTACGGGACAGGGGTCGAACACCATATATTTT.

The chain recombines TRBV6-5 with TRBJ1-2, with a weak D call TRBD1 (5 bases). The CDR3 is 14 amino acids. Germline lookup yields CDR1 MNHEY and CDR2 SVGAGI. Trimming removed 3 bases at V and 7 bases at J, with 15 bases between. CDR3 protein: CASSYASRDSGYTF. For the CDR3, the DNA is TGTGCCAGCAGTTATGCTTCCAGGGACTCTGGCTACACCTTC.

This rearrangement joins TRBV4-1 to TRBJ1-5; D is unclear. Deletions cut 4 bases from V and 2 bases from J, with 9 bases between. CDR3 length: 14 amino acids. Per germline, CDR1 MGHRA and CDR2 YSYEKL. CDR3 residues: CASSPAEGNQPQHF. The CDR3 DNA follows: TGCGCCAGCAGCCCTGCAGAAGGCAATCAGCCCCAGCATTTT.

This clone was picked up a small number of times. The rearrangement joins TRBV28 to TRBJ1-1; a weak D match, TRBD1 (6 bases). The length of the CDR3 is 13 residues. V was cut by 11 bases and J by 1 base, with 14 bases left in between. Germline CDR1 reads MDHEN; CDR2 reads SYDVKM. In DNA form, the CDR3 reads TGTGCCGGCCAGACAGGAGCGAACACTGAAGCTTTCTTT. It encodes CAGQTGANTEAFF.

CDR3 bases: TGTGCCAGCAGCATTAGCGGGGGGGCCAGCTTAGAGAGCACAGATACGCAGTATTTT. Amino acid sequence: CASSISGGASLESTDTQYF. The chain employs TRBV9 and TRBJ2-3, with 11 bases aligning to TRBD2. Trimming cost V 4 bases and J 0 bases; bases outside gene matches: 13. CDR1 and CDR2 (germline): SGDLS, YYNGEE. The CDR3 sequence is 19 residues long.

The chain uses TRBV7-8 and TRBJ1-1, with D unresolved. The V and J ends lost 1 base and 4 bases respectively, with 10 bases between them. The V gene's germline CDR1 is SGHVS and CDR2 FQNEAQ. The CDR3 is 14 residues long. The CDR3 protein is CASSLGSTGTEAFF. DNA for the CDR3: TGTGCCAGCAGCTTAGGGTCAACCGGCACTGAAGCTTTCTTT. Looking up the rest from reference TRBV7-8 and TRBJ1-1 gives the full variable domain: GAGVSQSPRYKVAKRGQDVALRCDPISGHVSLFWYQQALGQGPEFLTYFQNEAQLDKSGLPSDRFFAERPEGSVSTLKIQRTQQEDSAVYLCASSLGSTGTEAFFGQGTRLTVV.

This chain connects TRBV19 to TRBJ1-1; no clear D. Germline V gene data show CDR1 as LNHDA and CDR2 as SQIVND (reference sequence). The CDR3 has 14 amino acids. V shed 7 bases and J shed 0 bases, with 12 bases lying between them. CDR3 nucleotides: TGTGCCAGTAATTACGAGGGTCTGAACACTGAAGCTTTCTTT. Protein product: CASNYEGLNTEAFF.

The CDR3 loop reads CASSPRTPGAEAFF. The DNA for the CDR3 is TGTGCCAGCAGTCCCAGAACACCAGGCGCTGAAGCTTTCTTT. The V and J genes are TRBV6-5 and TRBJ1-1, with D unclear. The CDR3 is 14 amino acids. V dropped 5 bases and J dropped 6 bases, with 16 bases sitting between them. Germline V gene sequence: CDR1 MNHEY, CDR2 SVGAGI.

Only one count was recorded for this clone. The gene calls are TRBV5-1 and TRBJ1-1, with TRBD1 matching over 10 bases. The CDR3 runs 20 residues. Trimming took 0 bases from V and 4 from J; bases not matched to a gene: 18. The germline V gene has CDR1 SGHRS and CDR2 YFSETQ. CDR3 amino acids: CASSLVSPGTGVGRGTEAFF. CDR3 DNA: TGCGCCAGCAGCTTGGTCAGCCCGGGGACAGGGGTTGGAAGGGGCACTGAAGCTTTCTTT.

The chain has TRBV7-3 and TRBJ2-2; 11 bases are shared with TRBD1. V lost 5 bases and J lost 2; bases outside the gene matches: 4. There are 16 residues in the CDR3. CDR1 and CDR2 (germline): SGHTA, FQGTGA. This CDR3 reads CASSHGQGANTGELFF. CDR3 nucleotide sequence: TGTGCCAGCAGCCATGGACAGGGGGCTAACACCGGGGAGCTGTTTTTT.

This chain joins TRBV20-1 and TRBJ2-7; D ambiguous. This CDR3 spans 11 amino acids. Per the germline V gene, CDR1 is DFQATT and CDR2 is SNEGSKA (reference sequence). Trimming took off 7 bases at V and 5 bases at J, with 12 bases between the two ends. The chain's CDR3 is CSGSTIDEQYF. The CDR3 DNA is TGCAGTGGAAGTACTATCGACGAGCAGTACTTC.

The sample holds one count of this clone. The chain combines TRBV6-1 with TRBJ1-1; D uncertain. Germline CDR1 MNHNS, CDR2 SASEGT. Trimming removed 8 bases from V and 6 bases from J, with 19 bases in between. The CDR3 contains 14 residues. The chain's CDR3 is CASQDWILRAEAFF. CDR3 in DNA: TGTGCCAGCCAGGACTGGATTTTGCGTGCTGAAGCTTTCTTT.

The chain couples TRBV11-1 to TRBJ2-1; D remains ambiguous. Trimming pared 5 bases from V and 12 bases from J, leaving 14 bases between. This CDR3 region has 12 residues. CDR1 is SGHAT, CDR2 FQDESV, per germline (reference sequence). The CDR3 protein is CASSREVSGQFF. The DNA of the CDR3 is TGTGCCAGCAGCCGAGAGGTCTCGGGGCAGTTCTTC.

This rearrangement joins TRBV25-1 to TRBJ1-6; 9 bases fit TRBD1. The CDR3 extends over 15 amino acids. The junction had 5 bases not matched to a gene; V was cut back by 5 bases and J by 6 bases. Germline CDR1 is MGHDK and CDR2 is SYGVNS. The CDR3 nucleotides read TGTGCCAGCAGTAAAACAGGGGGCGGTAATTCACCCCTCCACTTT. This gives the protein CASSKTGGGNSPLHF.

V is TRBV5-1 and J is TRBJ1-2, with D perhaps matching TRBD1 (5 bases). The germline gives CDR1 SGHRS, CDR2 YFSETQ. This CDR3 has 14 residues. The ends were cut back, 4 bases at V and 4 bases at J, with 14 bases in the middle. The CDR3 here is CASSQESGSYGYTF. The CDR3 nucleotides are TGCGCCAGCAGCCAAGAATCAGGGTCCTATGGCTACACCTTC.

In nucleotides, the CDR3 is TGTGCCACCAGCATGGAGTATAATTCACCCCTCCACTTT. It yields the protein CATSMEYNSPLHF. The chain employs TRBV15 and TRBJ1-6; D remains ambiguous. Germline CDR1 LNHNV, CDR2 YYDKDF (reference sequence). CDR3 length equals 13 residues. The germline V and J ends were trimmed by 4 bases and 4 bases, with 5 bases remaining between them.

V usage is TRBV9 and J usage is TRBJ2-1; perhaps TRBD2 as D (5 bases). Looked up from germline, CDR1 is SGDLS and CDR2 is YYNGEE. V lost 0 bases and J lost 7, with 14 bases in between. This CDR3 has 15 amino acids. The CDR3 sequence: CASSVGGDPLNEQFF. As DNA, the CDR3 is TGTGCCAGCAGCGTAGGGGGAGACCCCCTGAATGAGCAGTTCTTC.

There are a few counts of this clone. The chain recombines TRBV5-6 with TRBJ2-2, with a tentative D call TRBD1 (5 bases). The germline V and J ends were trimmed by 1 base and 3 bases, with 10 bases remaining between them. Germline V gene data show CDR1 as SGHDT and CDR2 as YYEEEE. The CDR3 contains 15 residues. This CDR3 is CASSLSGWDTGELFF. The CDR3 region has the DNA TGTGCCAGCAGCTTGTCAGGGTGGGACACCGGGGAGCTGTTTTTT.

About this clone: This sample also contains other DNA sequences that code for the same CDR3. The chain employs TRBV18 and TRBJ2-5; TRBD2 matches at 7 bases. This CDR3 contains 13 residues. With V trimmed by 1 base and J by 5 bases, 1 base remained unmatched. Germline assignment: CDR1 KGHSH and CDR2 LQKENI. The CDR3 nucleotides are TGTGCCAGCTCACCACGGGGAGGGGAGACCCAGTACTTC. Translation: CASSPRGGETQYF.

The genes are TRBV5-5 and TRBJ2-7; TRBD2 might be the D (6 bases). V lost 0 bases and J lost 13, with 17 bases in between. The CDR3 is 13 amino acids. Germline CDR1 SGHKS, CDR2 YYEKEE (reference sequence). The CDR3 DNA sequence: TGTGCCAGCAGCTTGGACGGCAGATTGGGAGGATACTTC. This translates into CASSLDGRLGGYF. The whole variable domain, remainder taken from reference TRBV5-5 and TRBJ2-7, is DAGVTQSPTHLIKTRGQQVTLRCSPISGHKSVSWYQQVLGQGPQFIFQYYEKEERGRGNFPDRFSARQFPNYSSELNVNALLLGDSALYLCASSLDGRLGGYFGPGTRLTVT.

This chain uses TRBV5-1 with TRBJ2-7; TRBD2 matches 14 bases. Trimming cost V 1 base and J 4 bases; bases outside gene matches: 7. The CDR3 has 17 amino acids. The germline gives CDR1 SGHRS, CDR2 YFSETQ. In DNA form, the CDR3 reads TGCGCCAGCAGCTTGACGACTAGCGGGGGGGCCGTTTACGAGCAGTACTTC. Translation: CASSLTTSGGAVYEQYF.

The chain employs TRBV6-5 and TRBJ1-2; TRBD1 agrees at 9 bases. The CDR3 is 14 residues long. Germline V CDR1 and CDR2: MNHEY, SVGAGI. V gave up 4 bases and J gave up 5 bases; unmatched junction bases: 5. CDR3: CASSLTDRGYGYTF. DNA of the CDR3: TGTGCCAGCAGTTTAACTGACAGGGGGTATGGCTACACCTTC.

The chain carries TRBV6-1 and TRBJ1-5, with a tentative D call TRBD1 (6 bases). CDR1 MNHNS and CDR2 SASEGT come from the germline V gene. This CDR3 is 17 amino acids long. V lost 4 bases, J lost 0 bases, and 16 bases lay in between. CDR3 sequence: CASSAAAVGGSNQPQHF. The CDR3, as DNA: TGTGCCAGCAGTGCGGCGGCGGTAGGGGGTAGCAATCAGCCCCAGCATTTT.

This clone was detected only a few times. DNA for the CDR3: TGTGCCACCAGCAGTGCGGCTGGGGCCAACGTCCTGACTTTC. Translation gives CATSSAAGANVLTF. The gene calls are TRBV15 and TRBJ2-6, with D hard to call. Trimming shortened V by 3 bases and J by 2 bases, and 5 bases separated the two germline ends. The germline V gene has CDR1 LNHNV and CDR2 YYDKDF (reference sequence). The CDR3 has 14 residues.